This TCR beta chain was recorded in a study of follicular helper T cells after annual influenza vaccination. About the research overall: Some donors were sampled over the 2013-2014, 2014-2015 and 2015-2016 vaccinations. Study findings and constraints: Change in circulating plasmablasts correlated with ICOS+CD38+ cTfh clonality change.

Time point denoted: 2015-2016 season, 7 days after influenza vaccination. Clones were sequenced by immunoSEQ multiplex PCR, and TCRdb holds only the in-frame ones, with some missing. Among fewer than 7,000 clones listed, about 85% were seen once. About this clone itself: Antigen unknown.

The source of this sequence is an adult who received the influenza vaccine. Sequenced here: CXCR5- memory CD4+ T cells sorted from blood, sampled 7 days after influenza vaccination.

CDR3: CASSPGVGWGPTDTQYF. DNA for the CDR3: TGTGCCAGCAGTCCCGGGGTGGGGTGGGGTCCCACAGATACGCAGTATTTT. This chain connects TRBV27 to TRBJ2-3, with D possibly TRBD2 on 5 matching bases. The CDR3 totals 17 residues. Trimming removed 5 bases from V and 2 bases from J, with 20 bases in between. Germline loops: CDR1 MNHEY, CDR2 SMNVEV (reference sequence).